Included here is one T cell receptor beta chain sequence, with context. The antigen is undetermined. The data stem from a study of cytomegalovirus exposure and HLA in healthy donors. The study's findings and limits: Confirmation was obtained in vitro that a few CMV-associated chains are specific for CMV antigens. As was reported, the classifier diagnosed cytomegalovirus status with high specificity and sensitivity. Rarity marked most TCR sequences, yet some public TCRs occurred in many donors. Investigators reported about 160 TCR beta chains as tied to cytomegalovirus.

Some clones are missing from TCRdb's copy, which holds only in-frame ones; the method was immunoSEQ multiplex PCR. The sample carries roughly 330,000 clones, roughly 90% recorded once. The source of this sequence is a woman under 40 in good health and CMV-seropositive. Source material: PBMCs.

CDR3 sequence: CASSSPGRAYEQYF. DNA for the CDR3: TGTGCCAGCAGCTCGCCGGGACGGGCCTACGAGCAGTACTTC. The chain uses TRBV5-8 and TRBJ2-7, with D tentatively TRBD1 or TRBD2 (5 bases each). Germline CDR1 is SGHTS and CDR2 is YDEGEE. Trimming removed 3 bases at V and 2 bases at J, with 12 bases between. The CDR3 contains 14 residues.